These 11 T cell receptor beta chains originate from one sample sequenced in a study of shared clonotypes between healthy human individuals. This table comes from immunoSEQ multiplex PCR, and its TCRdb copy is limited to in-frame clones, with some not included. The sample yields under 1,100,000 clones, about 77% seen once. Sequencing was carried out using memory CD4+ T cells sorted from blood. The subset: CD45RA-negative fraction. The receptors stem from a man between 18 and 35 years old in good health.

This rearrangement joins TRBV5-1 to TRBJ2-3; 8 bases are shared with TRBD1. Germline CDR1 reads SGHRS; CDR2 reads YFSETQ. The CDR3 is 15 residues long. J lost 5 bases, V lost 1 base, and 6 bases had no gene match. CDR3 coding DNA: TGCGCCAGCAGCTTGTGGGGGGACAGGATAGATACGCAGTATTTT. Its translation is CASSLWGDRIDTQYF.

This chain connects TRBV18 to TRBJ1-5; maybe TRBD1 (5 bases). V was pared by 10 bases and J by 3 bases, with 22 bases between. In germline, CDR1 is KGHSH, CDR2 LQKENI. CDR3 length: 16 amino acids. The CDR3 nucleotides are TGTGCCACCCCTGTTAGGGGCAGGGCCAACAATCAGCCCCAGCATTTT. It specifies CATPVRGRANNQPQHF.

The V and J genes are TRBV29-1 and TRBJ2-3; D gene unclear. The germline CDR1 and CDR2 sequences are SQVTM and ANQGSEA. This CDR3 comprises 14 residues. V was pared by 6 bases and J by 0 bases, with 13 bases between. CDR3 nucleotides: TGCAGCGTCGATGGTACAGCCAGCACAGATACGCAGTATTTT. Translated, it gives CSVDGTASTDTQYF.

The V call is TRBV18, the J call TRBJ2-1; 9 positions agree with TRBD2. CDR1 and CDR2 (germline): KGHSH, LQKENI. The CDR3 covers 15 residues. After removal of 2 bases from V and 7 bases from J, the junction contained 6 bases not matched to a gene. This CDR3 reads CASSPFSGSRNEQFF. For the CDR3, the DNA is TGTGCCAGCTCACCATTTAGCGGGAGTAGAAATGAGCAGTTCTTC.

The chain combines TRBV11-2 with TRBJ1-3; D may be TRBD1 (6 bases). The germline V gene has CDR1 SGHAT and CDR2 FQNNGV. CDR3 length: 18 amino acids. V gave up 5 bases and J gave up 0 bases, with 20 bases separating them. The CDR3 coding sequence is TGTGCCAGCAGCCTCACGGACAGCTTCTCTACCTCTGGAAACACCATATATTTT. Translation gives CASSLTDSFSTSGNTIYF.

This clone was observed a single time. The chain couples TRBV28 to TRBJ2-4; 8 bases map to TRBD1. The V gene end was trimmed by 7 bases and the J gene end by 7 bases; junction bases not matched to a gene: 9. The germline CDR1 and CDR2 sequences are MDHEN and SYDVKM. The CDR3 is made up of 14 amino acids. DNA for the CDR3: TGTGCCAGCACTACAGGGGGTAGAGGGAACATTCAGTACTTC. Encoded protein: CASTTGGRGNIQYF.

The chain couples TRBV5-4 to TRBJ2-1; TRBD2 agrees at 10 bases. CDR3 length equals 16 residues. V was pared by 2 bases and J by 6 bases, with 8 bases of the junction left unmatched. Per the germline V gene, CDR1 is SGHNT and CDR2 is YYREEE (reference sequence). CDR3 coding DNA: TGTGCCAGCAGCTTACCAATACAGCGGGGGGGCAATGAGCAGTTCTTC. Encoded protein: CASSLPIQRGGNEQFF.

The chain combines TRBV5-1 with TRBJ2-7, with D perhaps matching TRBD1 (5 bases). Trimming stripped 7 bases from V and 2 bases from J, with 16 bases between. CDR1 and CDR2 (germline): SGHRS, YFSETQ. The CDR3 runs 14 residues. CDR3 region: CASGQGSSPYEQYF. Written as DNA, the CDR3 is TGCGCCAGCGGCCAGGGTTCGTCCCCCTACGAGCAGTACTTC.

This chain connects TRBV6-5 to TRBJ1-2, with D uncertain. CDR1 is MNHEY, CDR2 SVGAGI, per germline. The CDR3 consists of 14 residues. V lost 5 bases, J lost 8 bases, and 18 bases lay in between. CDR3 coding DNA: TGTGCCAGCAGTCCCCCGGGAAGAGGGAGCGGCTACACCTTC. It is translated as CASSPPGRGSGYTF.

The CDR3 DNA reads as TGTGCCTGGGCCCGGAGGACGAATGAAAAACTGTTTTTT. This translates into CAWARRTNEKLFF. The chain joins TRBV30 to TRBJ1-4, with D unresolved. V shed 5 bases and J shed 5 bases, with 12 bases lying between them. The V gene's germline CDR1 is GTSNPN and CDR2 SVGIG (reference sequence). The CDR3 consists of 13 residues.

This sequence joins TRBV14 and TRBJ2-5; 10 bases are shared with TRBD1. The V gene end was trimmed by 3 bases and the J gene end by 6 bases; junction bases not matched to a gene: 13. The length of the CDR3 is 17 residues. Germline CDR1 is SGHDN and CDR2 is FVKESK. CDR3 amino acids: CASSQRKWTGGGQTQYF. Here the CDR3 DNA reads TGTGCCAGCAGCCAGCGAAAATGGACAGGGGGAGGTCAGACCCAGTACTTC.